This T cell receptor beta chain derives from a study of CDR3 diversity in severe acne. In TCRdb, the PCR reads were re-called with MiXCR into one record per CDR3 protein. The data contain over 100,000 distinct CDR3 sequences, 51% of them singletons. This clonotype was observed many times. The CDR3 spans 14 residues. The V gene lost 5 bases and the J gene lost 1 base, with 9 bases spanning the gap. Germline values: CDR1 SGHVS, CDR2 FNYEAQ. The sequence was collected from a male donor with acne. The chain is built from TRBV7-6 and TRBJ2-1; D unresolved. Material: blood. DNA of the CDR3: TGTGCCAGCAGCCCCGGACGGTCCTACAATGAGCAGTTCTTC. Translation gives CASSPGRSYNEQFF.